The rows below give T cell receptor beta chains drawn from one sample of a study of blood T cells in healthy people across ages. A single record per CDR3 protein comes from TCRdb applying MiXCR to the 5' RACE reads. The profile shows some 1,500,000 distinct CDR3 sequences, roughly 43% of them singletons. Sequences were obtained from blood. These receptor sequences come from a woman aged 18-29 years in good health. CDR3s include the opening cysteine and the closing phenylalanine or tryptophan. The D gene is left open where the match is weak. For some rows the clone size is stated as once, few or many, or as a class when expanded; others skip it.

CDR3 DNA: TGTGCCAGCAGTCCCGTCGGGCGCGGGCGCACTGAAGCTTTCTTT; CDR3 protein: CASSPVGRGRTEAFF; V gene: TRBV7-9; J gene: TRBJ1-1; clone size: .; D gene: .
CDR3 DNA: TGTGCCGGAAAGACAGCCTCCTATGGCTACACCTTC; CDR3 protein: CAGKTASYGYTF; V gene: TRBV30; J gene: TRBJ1-2; clone size: .; D gene: .
CDR3 DNA: TGCGCCAGCAGCCGCTTCTCCGGGGGAGCGGGGGGCCCAGGATCCTACAATGAGCAGTTCTTC; CDR3 protein: CASSRFSGGAGGPGSYNEQFF; V gene: TRBV5-1; J gene: TRBJ2-1; clone size: .; D gene: TRBD2
CDR3 DNA: TGCGCCAGCAGCAAGCCCCCGGAAACCTACGAGCAGTACTTC; CDR3 protein: CASSKPPETYEQYF; V gene: TRBV5-1; J gene: TRBJ2-7; clone size: few; D gene: .
CDR3 DNA: TGTGCCAGCACTCATGGACTGGGCAGGCAGTACTTC; CDR3 protein: CASTHGLGRQYF; V gene: TRBV12-3/TRBV12-4; J gene: TRBJ2-4; clone size: few; D gene: .
CDR3 DNA: TGTGCCAGCAGTGAAGCACCCTGGGACAGGGGTGGTCGCATTCAGTACTTC; CDR3 protein: CASSEAPWDRGGRIQYF; V gene: TRBV6-1; J gene: TRBJ2-4; clone size: few; D gene: TRBD1
CDR3 DNA: TGTGCCAGCAACTTGATGTCTAGTGGTGGCTACACCTTC; CDR3 protein: CASNLMSSGGYTF; V gene: TRBV28; J gene: TRBJ1-2; clone size: .; D gene: .
CDR3 DNA: TGCAGTGCTTATAGGGACACTTTGAACACTGAAGCTTTCTTT; CDR3 protein: CSAYRDTLNTEAFF; V gene: TRBV20-1; J gene: TRBJ1-1; clone size: .; D gene: .
CDR3 DNA: TGTGCCAGCAGTTACTGGGGATTGAACGAGCAGTACTTC; CDR3 protein: CASSYWGLNEQYF; V gene: TRBV6-2/TRBV6-3; J gene: TRBJ2-7; clone size: .; D gene: .
CDR3 DNA: TGTGCCAGCAGTGAAGTTGAGGGTGGACATGGCTACACCTTC; CDR3 protein: CASSEVEGGHGYTF; V gene: TRBV6-1; J gene: TRBJ1-2; clone size: .; D gene: .
CDR3 DNA: TGTGCCGGGGGGGCGGTGGGCACTGAAGCTTTCTTT; CDR3 protein: CAGGAVGTEAFF; V gene: TRBV28; J gene: TRBJ1-1; clone size: .; D gene: .
CDR3 DNA: TGTGCCAGCAGCTTAGCGCGGACAACCCATGAGCAGTACTTC; CDR3 protein: CASSLARTTHEQYF; V gene: TRBV7-2; J gene: TRBJ2-5; clone size: .; D gene: .
CDR3 DNA: TGTGCCAGCAGTGAAGCAATTTGGCAATGCATTAAGTACTTC; CDR3 protein: CASSEAIWQCIKYF; V gene: TRBV6-1; J gene: TRBJ2-4; clone size: .; D gene: .
CDR3 DNA: TGCGCCAGCAGCCAGAGACAGGGTTCGGGTCTCTCTGGGGCCAACGTCCTGACTTTC; CDR3 protein: CASSQRQGSGLSGANVLTF; V gene: TRBV4-3; J gene: TRBJ2-6; clone size: .; D gene: TRBD1
CDR3 DNA: TGTGCCAGCAGTGAGGTCGGCAGAGGATTTGACAATGAGCAGTACTTC; CDR3 protein: CASSEVGRGFDNEQYF; V gene: TRBV2; J gene: TRBJ2-7; clone size: few; D gene: .
CDR3 DNA: TGTGCCAGCAGCTTAGGGGGGTCAATCAATGAGCAGTTCTTC; CDR3 protein: CASSLGGSINEQFF; V gene: TRBV7-3; J gene: TRBJ2-1; clone size: .; D gene: .
CDR3 DNA: TGTGCCAGCAGCTTAACCCTTAATGAAAAACTGTTTTTT; CDR3 protein: CASSLTLNEKLFF; V gene: TRBV7-9; J gene: TRBJ1-4; clone size: .; D gene: .
CDR3 DNA: TGTGCCAGCAGTGGACAGGGGGCAAGGTATAATTCACCCCTCCACTTT; CDR3 protein: CASSGQGARYNSPLHF; V gene: TRBV12-3/TRBV12-4; J gene: TRBJ1-6; clone size: .; D gene: TRBD1
CDR3 DNA: TGTGCCAGCAACCTCGGGGCAGATACGCAGTATTTT; CDR3 protein: CASNLGADTQYF; V gene: TRBV7-2; J gene: TRBJ2-3; clone size: few; D gene: .
CDR3 DNA: TGTGCCAGCAGTTACGGGCTGGTCACTGAAGCTTTCTTT; CDR3 protein: CASSYGLVTEAFF; V gene: TRBV6-2/TRBV6-3; J gene: TRBJ1-1; clone size: few; D gene: .
CDR3 DNA: TGTGCCAGCAGCGTAGCTGAGCAGGACGGAGCTTATTCACCCCTCCACTTT; CDR3 protein: CASSVAEQDGAYSPLHF; V gene: TRBV9; J gene: TRBJ1-6; clone size: .; D gene: .
CDR3 DNA: TGTGCCAGCAGCAGACAGGGAGGTTGGGAAAAACTGTTTTTT; CDR3 protein: CASSRQGGWEKLFF; V gene: TRBV7-8; J gene: TRBJ1-4; clone size: .; D gene: TRBD1
CDR3 DNA: TGTGCCAGCAGCTTAAGTGGCCCGATTGAGCAGTTCTTC; CDR3 protein: CASSLSGPIEQFF; V gene: TRBV7-9; J gene: TRBJ2-1; clone size: .; D gene: .
CDR3 DNA: TGCAGCGTTGAATCCCCCTCGCGCGAGCTGTTTTTT; CDR3 protein: CSVESPSRELFF; V gene: TRBV29-1; J gene: TRBJ2-2; clone size: .; D gene: .
CDR3 DNA: TGTGCCAGCAGCGGGTTCCGGGACTCAAAGACTAGCACAGATACGCAGTATTTT; CDR3 protein: CASSGFRDSKTSTDTQYF; V gene: TRBV13; J gene: TRBJ2-3; clone size: few; D gene: .
CDR3 DNA: TGCAGTGCTAGGCGTACCACTAGCCCCGCATCCGGTACGCAGTATTTT; CDR3 protein: CSARRTTSPASGTQYF; V gene: TRBV20-1; J gene: TRBJ2-3; clone size: .; D gene: .
CDR3 DNA: TGTGCCAGCAGTTCCCGGGACAGAGCTTACTATGGCTACACCTTC; CDR3 protein: CASSSRDRAYYGYTF; V gene: TRBV27; J gene: TRBJ1-2; clone size: few; D gene: TRBD1
CDR3 DNA: TGTGCCAGCAGCTTATCTCCGGGACTAACCACAGATACGCAGTATTTT; CDR3 protein: CASSLSPGLTTDTQYF; V gene: TRBV7-2; J gene: TRBJ2-3; clone size: .; D gene: TRBD2
CDR3 DNA: TGTGCCAGCAGCTTAGATGCGATGTGGGGACCGCGTGGGGAAAACATTCAGTACTTC; CDR3 protein: CASSLDAMWGPRGENIQYF; V gene: TRBV7-9; J gene: TRBJ2-4; clone size: once; D gene: .
CDR3 DNA: TGCGCCAGCAGCGTTACCGGGACTAGCGGCGATACGCAGTATTTT; CDR3 protein: CASSVTGTSGDTQYF; V gene: TRBV5-1; J gene: TRBJ2-3; clone size: few; D gene: TRBD2
CDR3 DNA: TGTGCCAGCAGTACAGGGATAGTGCATTCACCCCTCCACTTT; CDR3 protein: CASSTGIVHSPLHF; V gene: TRBV27; J gene: TRBJ1-6; clone size: few; D gene: .
CDR3 DNA: TGCGCCAGCAGCCAATCAACCCAGGCGGGCTATGGCTACACCTTC; CDR3 protein: CASSQSTQAGYGYTF; V gene: TRBV4-1; J gene: TRBJ1-2; clone size: few; D gene: .
CDR3 DNA: TGCGCCAGCAGCTTGGAAGGAGTTGGCTACAATGAGCAGTTCTTC; CDR3 protein: CASSLEGVGYNEQFF; V gene: TRBV5-1; J gene: TRBJ2-1; clone size: .; D gene: .
CDR3 DNA: TGTACCTGGGCCGGACAGATCCAAGAGACCCAGTACTTC; CDR3 protein: CTWAGQIQETQYF; V gene: TRBV30; J gene: TRBJ2-5; clone size: once; D gene: .
CDR3 DNA: TGTGCCAGCAGTTTTATCACGAGGCAAGGTGAGCAGTTCTTC; CDR3 protein: CASSFITRQGEQFF; V gene: TRBV28; J gene: TRBJ2-1; clone size: few; D gene: .
CDR3 DNA: TGTGCCAGCAGTTCCCCCCTCGGGGGATCCAATTCACCCCTCCACTTT; CDR3 protein: CASSSPLGGSNSPLHF; V gene: TRBV6-6; J gene: TRBJ1-6; clone size: few; D gene: .
CDR3 DNA: TGTGCCAGCAGTTTCCAGGGATGGTATAGCAATCAGCCCCAGCATTTT; CDR3 protein: CASSFQGWYSNQPQHF; V gene: TRBV12-3/TRBV12-4; J gene: TRBJ1-5; clone size: .; D gene: .
CDR3 DNA: TGTGCCAGCAGCTCGAGGACAGGGCAAGAGACCCAGTACTTC; CDR3 protein: CASSSRTGQETQYF; V gene: TRBV7-2; J gene: TRBJ2-5; clone size: many; D gene: TRBD1
CDR3 DNA: TGTGCCAGCAGCTTAGCGAATCGGCAGTTCTTC; CDR3 protein: CASSLANRQFF; V gene: TRBV7-2; J gene: TRBJ2-1; clone size: .; D gene: .
CDR3 DNA: TGCAGGCGGGGGTGGAGCACTGAAGCTTTCTTT; CDR3 protein: CRRGWSTEAFF; V gene: TRBV20-1; J gene: TRBJ1-1; clone size: .; D gene: .
CDR3 DNA: TGCAGTGCTAGAGTCGGGTGGGGCACTGAAGCTTTCTTT; CDR3 protein: CSARVGWGTEAFF; V gene: TRBV20-1; J gene: TRBJ1-1; clone size: .; D gene: .
CDR3 DNA: TGTGCCAGCAGCTTGTCGGGTAGCGGGGGCCCTAGCACAGATACGCAGTATTTT; CDR3 protein: CASSLSGSGGPSTDTQYF; V gene: TRBV11-2; J gene: TRBJ2-3; clone size: once; D gene: TRBD2
CDR3 DNA: TGCAGTGCTAGCCAACTAGCGTTCACCGGGGAGCTGTTTTTT; CDR3 protein: CSASQLAFTGELFF; V gene: TRBV20-1; J gene: TRBJ2-2; clone size: .; D gene: TRBD2
CDR3 DNA: TGTGCCAGCAGTCTACGGGACAGACGCAATGAGCAGTTCTTC; CDR3 protein: CASSLRDRRNEQFF; V gene: TRBV6-2/TRBV6-3; J gene: TRBJ2-1; clone size: .; D gene: TRBD1
CDR3 DNA: TGTGCCAGCAGCCACAGCGGACACAATGAGCAGTTCTTC; CDR3 protein: CASSHSGHNEQFF; V gene: TRBV16; J gene: TRBJ2-1; clone size: .; D gene: .
CDR3 DNA: TGTGCCTGGAGTGAACCGGGGGCGAACACCGGGGAGCTGTTTTTT; CDR3 protein: CAWSEPGANTGELFF; V gene: TRBV30; J gene: TRBJ2-2; clone size: .; D gene: .
CDR3 DNA: TGCAGTGCTAGAGATGGGGGCTACTATGGCTACACCTTT; CDR3 protein: CSARDGGYYGYTF; V gene: TRBV20-1; J gene: TRBJ1-2; clone size: .; D gene: .
CDR3 DNA: TGTGCCACCAGCAGTAGACTAGACGTGCAGTTCTTC; CDR3 protein: CATSSRLDVQFF; V gene: TRBV15; J gene: TRBJ2-1; clone size: few; D gene: .
CDR3 DNA: TGTGCCAGCAGTGCGGGACAGGGCGGAGATACGCAGTATTTT; CDR3 protein: CASSAGQGGDTQYF; V gene: TRBV12-3/TRBV12-4; J gene: TRBJ2-3; clone size: .; D gene: TRBD1
CDR3 DNA: TGTGCCACCAGTGATTCGGTTGGCTACACCTTC; CDR3 protein: CATSDSVGYTF; V gene: TRBV24-1; J gene: TRBJ1-2; clone size: .; D gene: .
CDR3 DNA: TGTGCCAGCAGTGAACGGGGCAGAGGAACCTACGAGCAGTACTTC; CDR3 protein: CASSERGRGTYEQYF; V gene: TRBV2; J gene: TRBJ2-7; clone size: .; D gene: .
CDR3 DNA: TGCGCCAGCAGCCAAGGGGAGGAACAATACTACGAGCAGTTCTTC; CDR3 protein: CASSQGEEQYYEQFF; V gene: TRBV4-1; J gene: TRBJ2-1; clone size: .; D gene: .
CDR3 DNA: TGTGCCAGCACCCCGGGGCGAGGCTACTACGAGCAGTACTTC; CDR3 protein: CASTPGRGYYEQYF; V gene: TRBV14; J gene: TRBJ2-7; clone size: .; D gene: .
CDR3 DNA: TGTGCCAGCAGTTACAAAGGGGACTCCTACGAGCAGTACTTC; CDR3 protein: CASSYKGDSYEQYF; V gene: TRBV6-2/TRBV6-3; J gene: TRBJ2-7; clone size: .; D gene: .
CDR3 DNA: TGTGCCAGCAGCCATTCGGATGGCTACACCTTC; CDR3 protein: CASSHSDGYTF; V gene: TRBV3-1; J gene: TRBJ1-2; clone size: .; D gene: .